This T cell receptor beta chain stems from a study of CD8 T cells in ankylosing spondylitis. General study results and limits: It appeared that ankylosing spondylitis blood was characterized by a TCR beta motif of under ten highly homologous variants. Researchers report that disease-linked clones proved CD8+ and relatively rare in peripheral blood.

This CDR3 contains 13 residues. Germline CDR1 reads DFQATT; CDR2 reads SNEGSKA (reference sequence). Trimming stripped 5 bases from V and 4 bases from J, with 14 bases between. Making the TCR beta libraries involved quantitative 5'-RACE with molecular barcodes. TCRdb processed the 5' RACE reads anew with MiXCR; each CDR3 protein has one entry. This table has 250,000 or so distinct CDR3 sequences, 20% to 30% appearing once. On this clonotype itself: The antigen is not known.

The receptor was isolated from a male donor with ankylosing spondylitis or in good health (not recorded which). This chain joins TRBV20-1 and TRBJ1-1; TRBD1 is a possible D gene (6 bases). What was sequenced was blood, either unsorted or a sorted T cell fraction (not recorded which). CDR3 loop: CSAPRGGTTEAFF. As DNA, the CDR3 is TGCAGTGCTCCGAGGGGGGGGACCACTGAAGCTTTCTTT.